Here is one T cell receptor (beta chain) with its context. Its antigen remains unknown. This sample is part of a study of CD8 T cells in Susac syndrome. Random hexamers were used to reverse transcribe 0.5 to 1 ug of RNA. TCRdb re-analysed the immunoSEQ multiplex PCR reads in MiXCR, keeping a single row per CDR3 protein. The table lists 100,000 to 150,000 distinct CDR3 sequences, 85% to 95% of them singletons. Findings and caveats of the study: The study's TCR sequencing and HLA analysis drew on a certain number of individuals. That number was acknowledged as relatively small.

The CDR3 totals 14 residues. CDR1 and CDR2 from the germline V gene are DFQATT and SNEGSKA (reference sequence). V was pared by 3 bases and J by 2 bases, with 5 bases of the junction left unmatched. The rearrangement joins TRBV20-1 to TRBJ2-3; 7 positions match TRBD1. This TCR was recovered from a human donor with multiple sclerosis. Input material: CD4+ T cells from PBMCs. This CDR3 is CSARRQGHTDTQYF. The CDR3 DNA follows: TGCAGTGCTAGGAGACAGGGACACACAGATACGCAGTATTTT.